This T cell receptor (beta chain) was found in a study of CD8 T cells in ankylosing spondylitis. The study, taken as a whole, reports: Reported data indicate significant enrichment of disease-linked clones within matched ankylosing spondylitis synovial fluid.

This clonotype was seen a single time. The antigen remains unidentified. At one end, the junction sequence differs from germline, possibly due to a read error. TCRdb passed the 5' RACE reads through MiXCR, listing each CDR3 protein once. The table includes some 95,000 distinct CDR3 sequences, 8.8% detected once. CDR1 SNHLY and CDR2 FYNNEI come from the germline V gene. The CDR3 sequence is 11 residues long. The rearrangement links TRBV2 to TRBJ2-3; D remains ambiguous. The TCR sequence derives from a male donor with ankylosing spondylitis or in good health (not recorded which). Source material: blood, either unsorted or a sorted T cell fraction (not recorded which). The CDR3 region is CAGRVTDTQYF. DNA for the CDR3: TGCGCTGGTCGGGTCACAGATACGCAGTATTTT.